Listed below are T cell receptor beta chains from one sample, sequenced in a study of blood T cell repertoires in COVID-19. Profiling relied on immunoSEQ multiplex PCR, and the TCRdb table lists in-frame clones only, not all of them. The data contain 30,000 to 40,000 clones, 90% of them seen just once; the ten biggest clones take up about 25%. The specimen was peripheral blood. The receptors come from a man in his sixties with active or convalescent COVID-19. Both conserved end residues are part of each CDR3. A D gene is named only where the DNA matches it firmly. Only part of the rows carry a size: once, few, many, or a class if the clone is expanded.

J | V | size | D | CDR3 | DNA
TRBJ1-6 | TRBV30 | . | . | CAWKDQGLNSPLHF | TGTGCCTGGAAAGACCAGGGTCTAAATTCACCCCTCCACTTT
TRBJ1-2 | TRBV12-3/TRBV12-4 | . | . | CASSSSNYGYTF | TGTGCCAGCAGCTCCAGTAACTATGGCTACACCTTC
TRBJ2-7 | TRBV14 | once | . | CASSHRRPLADSYEQYF | TGTGCCAGCAGCCACCGACGGCCGCTTGCGGACAGTTACGAGCAGTACTTC
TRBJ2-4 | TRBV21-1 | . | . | CASIRPGPGEPLAKNIQYF | TGTGCCAGCATCCGACCTGGCCCCGGGGAGCCTCTAGCCAAAAACATTCAGTACTTC
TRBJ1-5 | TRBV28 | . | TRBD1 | CASSFRGRNQPQHF | TGTGCCAGCAGTTTCAGGGGGCGGAATCAGCCCCAGCATTTT
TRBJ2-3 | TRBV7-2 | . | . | CASSPKDSWTDTQYF | TGTGCCAGCAGCCCTAAAGACAGTTGGACAGATACGCAGTATTTT
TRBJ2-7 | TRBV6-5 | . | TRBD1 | CASILGTGAAYEQYF | TGTGCCAGCATCCTGGGGACAGGGGCCGCCTACGAGCAGTACTTC
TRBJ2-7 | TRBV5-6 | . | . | CASSPGQSFSYEQYF | TGTGCCAGCAGCCCTGGACAGTCCTTCTCCTACGAGCAGTACTTC
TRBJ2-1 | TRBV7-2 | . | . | CASSLSGTFGNEQFF | TGTGCCAGCAGCTTGTCGGGGACATTTGGCAATGAGCAGTTCTTC
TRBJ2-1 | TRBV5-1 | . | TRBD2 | CASSSSGSFNEQFF | TGCGCCAGCAGCTCTAGCGGGAGTTTCAATGAGCAGTTCTTC
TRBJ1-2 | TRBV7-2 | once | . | CASSFRDLQGYTF | TGTGCCAGCAGCTTTAGGGACTTGCAAGGCTACACCTTC
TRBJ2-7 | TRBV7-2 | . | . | CASSLVAGAYEQYF | TGTGCCAGCAGCTTAGTGGCCGGAGCCTACGAGCAGTACTTC
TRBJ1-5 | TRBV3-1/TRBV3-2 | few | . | CASSQAPDQPQHF | TGTGCCAGCAGCCAAGCACCAGATCAGCCCCAGCATTTT
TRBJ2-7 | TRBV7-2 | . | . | CASSLYQGGTYEQYF | TGTGCCAGCAGCTTATACCAGGGGGGAACCTACGAGCAGTACTTC
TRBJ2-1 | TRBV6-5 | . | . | CATNGYNEQFF | TGTGCCACCAACGGGTACAATGAGCAGTTCTTC
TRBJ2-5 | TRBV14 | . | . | CASSQEMVGETQYF | TGTGCCAGCAGCCAAGAAATGGTCGGGGAGACCCAGTACTTC
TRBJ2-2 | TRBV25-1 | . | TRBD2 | CAPRGSGDTDPITGELFF | TGTGCCCCTCGGGGTAGCGGGGACACCGATCCGATCACCGGGGAGCTGTTTTTT
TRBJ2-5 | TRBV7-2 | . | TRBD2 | CASSREVQETQYF | TGTGCCAGCAGCCGGGAGGTCCAAGAGACCCAGTACTTC
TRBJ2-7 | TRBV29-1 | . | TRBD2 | CSVGGTSTEQYF | TGCAGCGTTGGGGGGACTAGCACCGAGCAGTACTTC
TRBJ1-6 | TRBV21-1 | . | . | CASNIHEGSYNSPLHF | TGTGCCAGCAACATACATGAGGGATCCTATAATTCACCCCTCCACTTT
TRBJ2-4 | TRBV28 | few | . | CASSFIRSGSIKNIQYF | TGTGCCAGCAGTTTCATCAGGTCGGGGTCGATTAAAAACATTCAGTACTTC
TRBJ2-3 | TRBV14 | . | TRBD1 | CASSQTGDRGNTDTQYF | TGTGCCAGCAGCCAAACCGGGGACAGGGGGAACACAGATACGCAGTATTTT
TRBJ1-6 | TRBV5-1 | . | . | CASSLDSGSPLHF | TGCGCCAGCAGCTTGGATTCGGGTTCACCCCTCCACTTT
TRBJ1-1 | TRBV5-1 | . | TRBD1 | CASSSGTDRGTEAFF | TGCGCCAGCAGCTCCGGGACGGACAGGGGCACTGAAGCTTTCTTT
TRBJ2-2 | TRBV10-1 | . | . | CASSDTNTGELFF | TGCGCCAGCAGTGACACGAACACCGGGGAGCTGTTTTTT
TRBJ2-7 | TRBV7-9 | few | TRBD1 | CASSFDRVGYEQYF | TGTGCCAGCAGCTTTGACAGGGTCGGTTACGAGCAGTACTTC
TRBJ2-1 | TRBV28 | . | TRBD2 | CASYVAGASGSSYNEQFF | TGTGCCAGCTATGTGGCCGGGGCTAGCGGGAGCTCCTACAATGAGCAGTTCTTC
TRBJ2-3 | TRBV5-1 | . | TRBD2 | CASSFLLAGADTQYF | TGCGCCAGCAGCTTTTTACTAGCGGGAGCAGATACGCAGTATTTT
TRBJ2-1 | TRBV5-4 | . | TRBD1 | CASSQDRVYNEQFF | TGTGCCAGCAGCCAGGACAGGGTATACAATGAGCAGTTCTTC
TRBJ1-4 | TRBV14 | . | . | CASSQGRNEKLFF | TGTGCCAGCAGCCAAGGCAGGAATGAAAAACTGTTTTTT
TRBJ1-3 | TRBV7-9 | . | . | CASSSSRQGTGNTIYF | TGTGCCAGCAGCTCTTCCCGGCAGGGGACTGGAAACACCATATATTTT
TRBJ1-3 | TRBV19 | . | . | CASRRQPFSGNTIYF | TGTGCCAGTAGGCGGCAGCCATTCTCTGGAAACACCATATATTTT
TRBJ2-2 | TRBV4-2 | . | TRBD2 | CASSLSGLAGFTGELFF | TGTGCCAGCAGCCTCTCGGGACTAGCGGGGTTTACCGGGGAGCTGTTTTTT
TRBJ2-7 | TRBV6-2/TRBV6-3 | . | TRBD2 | CASSDGRYGRF | TGTGCCAGCAGTGACGGGAGGTACGGGAGATTC
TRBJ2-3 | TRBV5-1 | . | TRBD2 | CASSRLAGGVADTQYF | TGCGCCAGCAGCAGACTAGCGGGAGGGGTCGCAGATACGCAGTATTTT
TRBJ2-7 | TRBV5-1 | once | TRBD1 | CASSEGQGVGEQYF | TGCGCCAGCAGCGAAGGACAGGGGGTGGGCGAGCAGTACTTC
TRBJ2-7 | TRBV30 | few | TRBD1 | CAWIRTGVYEQYF | TGTGCCTGGATTAGGACAGGGGTCTACGAGCAGTACTTC
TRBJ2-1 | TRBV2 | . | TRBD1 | CASRGTGIYNEQFF | TGTGCCAGCAGGGGGACAGGGATATACAATGAGCAGTTCTTC
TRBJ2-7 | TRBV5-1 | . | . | CASSPATQTYEQYF | TGCGCCAGCAGCCCCGCGACTCAAACCTACGAGCAGTACTTC
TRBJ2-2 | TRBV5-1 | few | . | CASSLVLTGELFF | TGCGCCAGCAGCTTGGTTCTCACCGGGGAGCTGTTTTTT
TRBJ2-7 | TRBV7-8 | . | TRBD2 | CASSLGLAGPNYYEQYF | TGTGCCAGCAGCTTAGGACTAGCGGGGCCCAACTACTACGAGCAGTACTTC
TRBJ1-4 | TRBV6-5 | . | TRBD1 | CASRTGSATNEKLFF | TGTGCCAGTAGGACAGGATCTGCAACTAATGAAAAACTGTTTTTT
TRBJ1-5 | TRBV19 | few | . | CACDGGGQPQHF | TGTGCCTGCGACGGGGGAGGTCAGCCCCAGCATTTT
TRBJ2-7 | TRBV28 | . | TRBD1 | CATLRTGGMTYEQYF | TGTGCCACCCTCCGGACAGGGGGCATGACCTACGAGCAGTACTTC
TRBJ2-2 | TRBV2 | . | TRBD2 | CASSGTSGTGELFF | TGTGCCAGCAGTGGGACTAGCGGCACCGGGGAGCTGTTTTTT
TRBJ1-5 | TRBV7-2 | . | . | CASSSRANQPQHF | TGTGCCAGCAGCTCTCGAGCTAATCAGCCCCAGCATTTT
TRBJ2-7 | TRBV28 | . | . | CASRPGGTYEQYF | TGTGCCAGCAGGCCAGGGGGGACCTACGAGCAGTACTTC
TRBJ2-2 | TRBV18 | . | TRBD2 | CASSPILAGDTGELFF | TGTGCCAGCTCACCAATTTTAGCGGGAGACACCGGGGAGCTGTTTTTT